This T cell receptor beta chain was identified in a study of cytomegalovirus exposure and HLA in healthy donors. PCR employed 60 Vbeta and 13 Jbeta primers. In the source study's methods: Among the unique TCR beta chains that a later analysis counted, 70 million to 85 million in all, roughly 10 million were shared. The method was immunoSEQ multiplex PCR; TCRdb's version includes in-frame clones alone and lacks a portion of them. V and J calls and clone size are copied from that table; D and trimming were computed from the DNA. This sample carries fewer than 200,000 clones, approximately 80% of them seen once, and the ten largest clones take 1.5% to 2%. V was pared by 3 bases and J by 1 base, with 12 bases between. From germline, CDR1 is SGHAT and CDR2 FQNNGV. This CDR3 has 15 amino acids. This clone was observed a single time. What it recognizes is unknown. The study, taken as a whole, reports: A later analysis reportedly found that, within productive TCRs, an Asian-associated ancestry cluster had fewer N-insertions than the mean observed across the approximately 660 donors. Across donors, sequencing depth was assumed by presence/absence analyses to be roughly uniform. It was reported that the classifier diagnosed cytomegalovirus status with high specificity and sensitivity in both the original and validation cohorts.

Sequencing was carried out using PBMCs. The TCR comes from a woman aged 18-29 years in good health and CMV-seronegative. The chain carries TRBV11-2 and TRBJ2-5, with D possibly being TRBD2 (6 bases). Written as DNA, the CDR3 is TGTGCCAGCAGCTTTAATACGGGGGTCCAAGAGACCCAGTACTTC. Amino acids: CASSFNTGVQETQYF.